The 22 T cell receptor beta chains below were found in one sample sequenced in a study of T cell repertoires in cytomegalovirus infection. No antigens are known for them. TCRdb re-called the reads with MiXCR, one entry per CDR3 protein. The table includes approximately 73,000 distinct CDR3 sequences, 35% to 45% detected once. The sequences come from CD8+ T cells from cultured PBMCs, collected from culture after CMV antigen stimulation. These receptor sequences come from a human donor in good health (CMV status not recorded). Some clones in this sample may be carry-over from other donors' samples.

The chain has TRBV7-9 and TRBJ2-2; D perhaps matches TRBD1 (5 bases). Germline CDR1 SEHNR, CDR2 FQNEAQ (reference sequence). The V and J ends lost 8 bases and 7 bases respectively, with 14 bases between them. CDR3 size: 13 residues. CDR3: CASSRVEDGELFF. The CDR3 DNA reads TGTGCCAGCTCCAGGGTCGAGGACGGGGAGCTGTTTTTT.

The V gene is TRBV27, the J gene TRBJ2-3, with TRBD2 matching 9 bases. Germline-derived CDR1 and CDR2 are MNHEY and SMNVEV (reference sequence). The CDR3 is 16 amino acids. J gave up 2 bases and V 1 base, and 4 bases lay outside the gene matches. This chain's CDR3 is CASSLLGGGVTDTQYF. The CDR3 coding sequence is TGTGCCAGCAGTTTATTGGGCGGGGGGGTCACAGATACGCAGTATTTT.

This clonotype appeared a few times. The chain combines TRBV6-1 with TRBJ1-5; D remains ambiguous. The CDR3 loop spans 16 amino acids. V was shortened by 2 bases and J by 0 bases, with 11 bases between the two germline ends. The germline V gene encodes CDR1 MNHNS and CDR2 SASEGT. For the CDR3, the DNA is TGTGCCAGCAGTGAATTTGCCGGTTATAGCAATCAGCCCCAGCATTTT. Protein product: CASSEFAGYSNQPQHF.

This clonotype was seen a handful of times. The chain combines TRBV7-2 with TRBJ1-2; the D gene is possibly TRBD1 (5 bases). V was trimmed by 0 bases and J by 4 bases, leaving 9 bases between them. The CDR3 length is 14 residues. Germline lookup yields CDR1 SGHTA and CDR2 FQGNSA. CDR3 in DNA: TGTGCCAGCAGCTTAGCGGGGGATCTCTATGGCTACACCTTC. Protein: CASSLAGDLYGYTF.

Of note for this clonotype: Compared with germline, one end of the junction differs, possibly owing to a read error. The V call is TRBV7-8, the J call TRBJ1-6; D gene unclear. The CDR3 contains 13 residues. The germline CDR1 and CDR2 sequences are SGHVS and FQNEAQ. The CDR3: CASSFSDNSPLRF. The CDR3 DNA sequence: TGTGCCAGCAGCTTCTCGGATAATTCACCCCTCCGCTTT.

The chain combines TRBV7-8 with TRBJ2-7; 10 bases map to TRBD2. Germline trimming cut 5 bases from V and 2 bases from J; bases unmatched to any gene: 15. Germline CDR1 and CDR2: SGHVS and FQNEAQ. There are 18 residues in the CDR3. As DNA, the CDR3 is TGTGCCAGCAGCGAAAGAGGACTAGCGGTACCCCGCACCTACGAGCAGTACTTC. It yields the protein CASSERGLAVPRTYEQYF.

CDR3 protein: CASSERGSYNEQFF. CDR3 DNA: TGTGCCAGCAGTGAGCGGGGTTCCTACAATGAGCAGTTCTTC. The gene calls are TRBV6-1 and TRBJ2-1; possibly TRBD2 for D (6 bases). Per the germline V gene, CDR1 is MNHNS and CDR2 is SASEGT. V was clipped by 3 bases and J by 1 base, with 7 bases between them. The CDR3 is made up of 14 amino acids.

The chain couples TRBV7-6 to TRBJ2-3; 11 bases are shared with TRBD1. The germline CDR1 and CDR2 sequences are SGHVS and FNYEAQ. The CDR3 runs to 15 residues. The V segment lost 5 bases and the J segment 13 bases; nucleotides outside the gene matches: 14. In nucleotides, the CDR3 is TGTGCCAGCAGCCAAAGGACAGGGGGCCTCAGACCCAAGTATTTT. Residues: CASSQRTGGLRPKYF.

This clonotype was picked up one time. This chain uses TRBV12-3 or TRBV12-4 with TRBJ2-2; TRBD2 matches at 16 bases. The junction had 4 bases not matched to a gene; V was cut back by 5 bases and J by 1 base. The CDR3 loop spans 18 amino acids. CDR3 sequence: CASSPGTSGGENTGELFF. Written as DNA, the CDR3 is TGTGCCAGCAGTCCTGGGACTAGCGGGGGGGAGAACACCGGGGAGCTGTTTTTT.

This CDR3 reads CASSLAGDTDTQYF. In DNA, the CDR3 is TGTGCCAGCAGCTTAGCGGGGGACACAGATACGCAGTATTTT. The chain joins TRBV7-9 to TRBJ2-3; D might be TRBD1 or TRBD2, each matching 5 bases. CDR3 length equals 14 residues. Germline CDR1 SEHNR, CDR2 FQNEAQ (reference sequence). Trimming shortened V by 0 bases and J by 2 bases, and 6 bases separated the two germline ends.

Of note for this clonotype: The junction and the germline gene differ at one end; a read error may be behind it. The J gene is TRBJ2-7, the V gene TRBV18; unclear D gene. Germline V lookup: CDR1 KGHSH, CDR2 LQKENI. The CDR3 is 12 residues long. For the CDR3, the DNA is TGCGCCAGCTCACCAGGTTATTACGAGCAGTACTTC. Protein: CASSPGYYEQYF.

The gene calls are TRBV15 and TRBJ2-6; D remains unclear. Germline CDR1 reads LNHNV; CDR2 reads YYDKDF (reference sequence). With 1 base removed from V and 6 bases from J, the gap between germline ends came to 13 bases. The CDR3 consists of 16 residues. Written as DNA, the CDR3 is TGTGCCACCAGCAGAGTAGTGGGGAAGCTGGCCAACGTCCTGACTTTC. Protein product: CATSRVVGKLANVLTF.

This clonotype was seen a few times. The V and J genes are TRBV12-3 or TRBV12-4 and TRBJ2-6, with TRBD2 identical over 8 bases. Unmatched junction bases numbered 12, after V lost 8 bases and J lost 0 bases. The length of the CDR3 is 18 residues. CDR3 sequence: CASRPSGGVVSGANVLTF. The CDR3 bases are TGTGCCAGCCGACCGAGCGGGGGCGTCGTCTCTGGGGCCAACGTCCTGACTTTC.

The gene calls are TRBV5-4 and TRBJ1-1; D is unclear. The CDR3 runs 17 residues. V was shortened by 3 bases and J by 2 bases, with 20 bases between the two germline ends. The germline gives CDR1 SGHNT, CDR2 YYREEE (reference sequence). The CDR3 nucleotides read TGTGCCAGCAGCTACACCCGTTACACAGAACTCAACACTGAAGCTTTCTTT. Its protein is CASSYTRYTELNTEAFF. The whole variable domain, filled in from reference TRBV5-4 and TRBJ1-1, reads ETGVTQSPTHLIKTRGQQVTLRCSSQSGHNTVSWYQQALGQGPQFIFQYYREEENGRGNFPPRFSGLQFPNYSSELNVNALELDDSALYLCASSYTRYTELNTEAFFGQGTRLTVV.

This clonotype was detected only a few times. This chain links TRBV28 with TRBJ2-7, with D possibly TRBD1 on 5 matching bases. The CDR3 spans 13 residues. V lost 6 bases, J lost 5 bases, and 14 bases lay in between. The germline V gene has CDR1 MDHEN and CDR2 SYDVKM. CDR3 DNA: TGTGCCAGCAGGTGGGGTCTACAGGACGAGCAGTACTTC. It yields the protein CASRWGLQDEQYF.

The chain recombines TRBV7-2 with TRBJ2-7; 7 bases are shared with TRBD1. Germline CDR1 and CDR2: SGHTA and FQGNSA. Unmatched junction bases numbered 13, after V lost 5 bases and J lost 0 bases. The length of the CDR3 is 17 residues. The CDR3 sequence is CASSTDRERPRSYEQYF. CDR3 bases: TGTGCCAGCAGCACCGACAGGGAAAGACCCCGCTCCTACGAGCAGTACTTC.

This chain links TRBV7-3 with TRBJ2-2; TRBD1 agrees at 9 bases. Germline V CDR1 and CDR2: SGHTA, FQGTGA. Trimming removed 5 bases from V and 0 bases from J; junction bases left unmatched: 7. The CDR3 spans 17 residues. In DNA, the CDR3 is TGTGCCAGCAGCCCCTGGGGGGACAGGGCGAACACCGGGGAGCTGTTTTTT. It encodes CASSPWGDRANTGELFF.

This chain uses TRBV7-9 with TRBJ1-6; D not certain. The CDR3 is made up of 12 amino acids. Looked up from germline, CDR1 is SEHNR and CDR2 is FQNEAQ (reference sequence). V was clipped by 2 bases and J by 7 bases, with 3 bases between them. CDR3 in DNA: TGTGCCAGCAGCTTAAGAAATTCACCCCTCCACTTT. Protein product: CASSLRNSPLHF.

The chain has TRBV7-8 and TRBJ2-7; 7 bases match TRBD1. Germline lookup yields CDR1 SGHVS and CDR2 FQNEAQ. The CDR3 consists of 15 residues. With 5 bases clipped from V and 3 bases from J, the junction kept 10 bases outside the gene matches. The CDR3 spells CASSERQGGLYEQYF. The CDR3 region has the DNA TGTGCCAGCAGCGAACGACAGGGCGGACTCTACGAGCAGTACTTC.

The chain couples TRBV4-1 to TRBJ1-5; D ambiguous. Germline V gene lookup returns CDR1 MGHRA and CDR2 YSYEKL. V dropped 4 bases and J dropped 3 bases, with 19 bases sitting between them. The CDR3 length is 17 residues. CDR3 in amino acids: CASSPRTGRSLNQPQHF. The CDR3 DNA reads as TGCGCCAGCAGCCCCAGGACTGGGAGGTCCCTCAATCAGCCCCAGCATTTT.

This clonotype appeared a few times. The junction departs from the called germline gene at one end, perhaps through a read error. The rearrangement joins TRBV7-6 to TRBJ2-5; no clear D gene. Germline CDR1 SGHVS, CDR2 FNYEAQ. The CDR3 is made up of 16 amino acids. CDR3 sequence (DNA): TGTGCTAGCAGCTTTATGGACCCCGAAGGGCAAGAGACCCAGTACTTC. Residues: CASSFMDPEGQETQYF.

This clonotype has a count of ten or more. V usage is TRBV7-2 and J usage is TRBJ1-6; D not resolved. CDR1 and CDR2 from the germline V gene are SGHTA and FQGNSA. Trimming shortened V by 5 bases and J by 8 bases, and 10 bases separated the two germline ends. This CDR3 contains 13 residues. Here the CDR3 DNA reads TGTGCCAGCAGCGCCGACGGTGATTCACCCCTCCACTTT. It encodes CASSADGDSPLHF.